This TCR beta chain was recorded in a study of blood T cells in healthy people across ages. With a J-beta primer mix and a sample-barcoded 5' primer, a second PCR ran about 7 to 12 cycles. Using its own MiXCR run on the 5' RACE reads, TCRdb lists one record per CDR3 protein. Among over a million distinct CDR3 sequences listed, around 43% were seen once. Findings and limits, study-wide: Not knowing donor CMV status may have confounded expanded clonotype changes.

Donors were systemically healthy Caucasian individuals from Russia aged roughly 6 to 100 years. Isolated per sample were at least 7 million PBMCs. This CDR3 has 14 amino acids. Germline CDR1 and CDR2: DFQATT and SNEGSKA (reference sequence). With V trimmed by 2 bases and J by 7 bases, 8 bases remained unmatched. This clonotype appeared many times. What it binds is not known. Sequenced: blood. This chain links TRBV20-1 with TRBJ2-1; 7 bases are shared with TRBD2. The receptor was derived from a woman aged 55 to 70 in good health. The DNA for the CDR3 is TGCAGTGCTAGAAGTCTAGCGGAAGGGAATGAGCAGTTCTTC. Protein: CSARSLAEGNEQFF.